These T cell receptor beta chains were read from a single sample in a study of T cells in Graves' hyperthyroidism and ophthalmopathy. From the multiplex PCR reads, TCRdb called clonotypes with MiXCR, one entry per CDR3 protein. Among fewer than 400,000 distinct CDR3 sequences, 11% to 15% were seen once, and the ten largest hold 25% to 30%. The sequencing sample was made of blood. The source of these receptors is a man in his forties or fifties with Graves' ophthalmopathy. CDR3s include the opening cysteine and the closing phenylalanine or tryptophan. D genes are given only for firm matches. Size values are once, few and many counts, or a class for expanded clones, and some rows have none.

D gene | J gene | V gene | CDR3 length | clone size | CDR3 DNA | CDR3 protein
TRBD1 | TRBJ2-3 | TRBV6-5 | 15 | many | TGTGCCAGCAGTTACTCGCAGGGGGCCACAGATACGCAGTATTTT | CASSYSQGATDTQYF
TRBD2 | TRBJ2-3 | TRBV19 | 16 | many | TGTGCCAGTAGTGAGACTAGCGGGAGGCGCACAGATACGCAGTATTTT | CASSETSGRRTDTQYF
TRBD2 | TRBJ2-7 | TRBV10-2 | 14 | few | TGCGCCAGTCGGTGGCGGGAGAGGTTGGGAGAGCAGTACTTC | CASRWRERLGEQYF
. | TRBJ1-5 | TRBV12-3/TRBV12-4 | 14 | many | TGTGCCAGCAGTATAACAACGGACAATCAGCCCCAGCATTTT | CASSITTDNQPQHF
. | TRBJ2-7 | TRBV12-5 | 12 | . | TGTGCTAGTGGCACAGGTACCTACGAGCAGTACTTC | CASGTGTYEQYF
. | TRBJ2-7 | TRBV2 | 14 | many | TGTGCCAGCAGTGAATGGGACTCATCCTACGAGCAGTACTTC | CASSEWDSSYEQYF
. | TRBJ2-7 | TRBV7-2 | 15 | many | TGTGCCAGCAGCTTAGGGTCGGGCGCCTTGGGCGAGCAGTACTTC | CASSLGSGALGEQYF
. | TRBJ2-6 | TRBV6-1 | 15 | . | TGTGCCAGCAGTACAGGGTTTGCTGGGGCCAACGTCCTGACTTTC | CASSTGFAGANVLTF
. | TRBJ1-2 | TRBV3-1 | 14 | many | TGTGCCAGTACTTCCGCAGGAATGGGCTATGGCTACACCTTC | CASTSAGMGYGYTF
. | TRBJ2-1 | TRBV2 | 14 | many | TGTGCCAGCATTTCACCGGAGGCGGGGAATGAGCAGTTCTTC | CASISPEAGNEQFF
. | TRBJ1-3 | TRBV6-2/TRBV6-3 | 14 | few | TGTGCCAGCAGAGAGGACAACTCTGGAAACACCATATATTTT | CASREDNSGNTIYF
. | TRBJ1-2 | TRBV5-1 | 13 | many | TGCGCCAGCAGAGAGGAAGGGATCTGGGGCTACACCTTC | CASREEGIWGYTF
TRBD2 | TRBJ2-7 | TRBV9 | 14 | many | TGTGCCAGCAACCCTAGCGGGGACTCCTACGAGCAGTACTTC | CASNPSGDSYEQYF
. | TRBJ1-1 | TRBV27 | 13 | many | TGTGCCAGCAGTTTTGGAGGTAGCCGTGAAGCTTTCTTT | CASSFGGSREAFF
TRBD2 | TRBJ2-1 | TRBV14 | 20 | . | TGTGCCAGCAGCGAACGCCGGACTAGCGGGAGACGTGTGTTTGGCAATGAGCAGTTCTTC | CASSERRTSGRRVFGNEQFF
. | TRBJ2-1 | TRBV14 | 16 | . | TGTGCCAGCAGCCAATTACCTACAGGGACCTACAATGAGCAGTTCTTC | CASSQLPTGTYNEQFF
. | TRBJ2-1 | TRBV28 | 15 | many | TGTGCCAGCAGTTTATATTTAGGGGGGGGCAATGAGCAGTTCTTC | CASSLYLGGGNEQFF
. | TRBJ2-1 | TRBV11-1 | 15 | many | TGTGCCAGCAGCCAGGGACAAGGAAGATACAATGAGCAGTTCTTC | CASSQGQGRYNEQFF
. | TRBJ2-7 | TRBV20-1 | 15 | many | TGCAGTGCTAGAGTTCCTGCGCGGACTGGGGACGAGCAGTACTTC | CSARVPARTGDEQYF
. | TRBJ1-1 | TRBV20-1 | 12 | . | TGCAGTGCTAGAGAACAGTCAATTGAAGCTTTCTTT | CSAREQSIEAFF
. | TRBJ1-3 | TRBV12-3/TRBV12-4 | 14 | . | TGTGCCAGCAGTACCGGGACAACTGGAAACACCTTATATTTT | CASSTGTTGNTLYF
. | TRBJ2-2 | TRBV7-8 | 13 | . | TGTGCCAGCAGGCGGGACGGCACCGGGGAGCTGTTTTTT | CASRRDGTGELFF
TRBD1 | TRBJ2-2 | TRBV14 | 17 | . | TGTGCCAGCAGCAAAAGGACAGGCGTTTTGGGCACCGGGGAGCTGTTTTTT | CASSKRTGVLGTGELFF
. | TRBJ1-1 | TRBV29-1 | 11 | few | TGCAGCGTTTATTGGTTTGCTGAAGCTTTCTTT | CSVYWFAEAFF
. | TRBJ1-6 | TRBV9 | 16 | . | TGTGCCAGCAGCGTAGGAGGGGGCTCCTATAATTCACCCCTCCACTTT | CASSVGGGSYNSPLHF
TRBD1 | TRBJ1-2 | TRBV6-1 | 13 | . | TGTGCCAGCAGTGAATCGGGACAGGATGGCTACACCTTC | CASSESGQDGYTF
. | TRBJ2-1 | TRBV6-1 | 15 | few | TGTGCCAGCAATCTAGCCGGGAGTCTGTACAATGAGCAGTTCTTC | CASNLAGSLYNEQFF
TRBD1 | TRBJ2-7 | TRBV12-3/TRBV12-4 | 13 | . | TGTGCCAGCAGTTTGATGAGAGGGGGCGAGCGGTACTTC | CASSLMRGGERYF
. | TRBJ2-1 | TRBV6-2/TRBV6-3 | 15 | . | TGTGCCAGCAGTTCCCCGTTGAACGTCCCTAATGAGCAGTTCTTC | CASSSPLNVPNEQFF
. | TRBJ2-7 | TRBV28 | 12 | many | TGTGCCAGCAGTTTAATACAGGCCGAGCAGTACTTC | CASSLIQAEQYF
. | TRBJ2-2 | TRBV5-1 | 17 | few | TGCGCCAGCAGCTTTACCGGAAACAGGATGAACACCGGGGAGCTGTTTTTT | CASSFTGNRMNTGELFF
. | TRBJ1-1 | TRBV18 | 12 | many | TGTGCCAGCTCTCAATCGACAGAAGAAGCTTTCTTT | CASSQSTEEAFF
TRBD1 | TRBJ1-4 | TRBV7-9 | 17 | few | TGTGCCAGCAGCTCCCTTCGGACGACAGGGGGCAATGAAAAACTGTTTTTT | CASSSLRTTGGNEKLFF
TRBD1 | TRBJ1-2 | TRBV27 | 14 | many | TGTGCCAGCAGCCTACATACAGGGGGACGTGGCTACACCTTC | CASSLHTGGRGYTF
. | TRBJ1-1 | TRBV5-1 | 15 | . | TGCGCCAGCAGCTTGGTCGGGGGTCGGAACACTGAAGCTTTCTTT | CASSLVGGRNTEAFF
TRBD1 | TRBJ2-2 | TRBV10-1 | 15 | many | TGCGCCAGCAGTTCCGGGACAGTGAACACCGGGGAGCTGTTTTTT | CASSSGTVNTGELFF
TRBD1 | TRBJ2-3 | TRBV5-8 | 16 | . | TGTGCCAGCAGCTTGGCCGGGACAGGGGGGATTGGTACGCAGTATTTT | CASSLAGTGGIGTQYF
. | TRBJ2-3 | TRBV7-2 | 15 | many | TGTGCCAGCAGCTTATCTCTTTTGGGGCCAGATACGCAGTATTTT | CASSLSLLGPDTQYF
. | TRBJ2-3 | TRBV12-3/TRBV12-4 | 13 | many | TGTGCCAGCAGTTTTGGCCTATACGATACGCAGTATTTT | CASSFGLYDTQYF
. | TRBJ2-7 | TRBV3-1 | 15 | many | TGTGCCAGCAGCCAAGAGGACAGATATAACTACGAGCAGTACTTC | CASSQEDRYNYEQYF
TRBD2 | TRBJ2-1 | TRBV5-1 | 15 | . | TGCGCCAGCAGCTTGGCCTTGGCGGGAGGGGGTGAGCAGTTCTTC | CASSLALAGGGEQFF
. | TRBJ1-1 | TRBV11-2 | 14 | . | TGTGCCAGCAGCCCCGTACATATGAACACTGAAGCTTTCTTT | CASSPVHMNTEAFF
. | TRBJ2-3 | TRBV12-3/TRBV12-4 | 15 | many | TGTGCCAGCAGACAAGACAGGGAGGTCACAGATACGCAGTATTTT | CASRQDREVTDTQYF
. | TRBJ2-1 | TRBV2 | 11 | many | TGTGCCAGCAATTTGGGGAATGAGCAGTTCTTC | CASNLGNEQFF
TRBD1 | TRBJ2-5 | TRBV24-1 | 16 | few | TGTGCCACCAGTGGCTTCGACAGGGGGCATGGAGAGACCCAGTACTTC | CATSGFDRGHGETQYF